Presented here are 28 T cell receptor beta chains from one specimen sequenced in a study of cytomegalovirus exposure and HLA in healthy donors. Use of 60 Vbeta and 13 Jbeta primers characterized the PCR. The method was immunoSEQ multiplex PCR; TCRdb's version includes in-frame clones alone and lacks a portion of them. The table includes 150,000 to 200,000 clones, approximately 85% detected once. The sequencing input was PBMCs. The receptors come from a woman aged 50 to 60 in good health and CMV-seronegative.

The chain carries TRBV4-2 and TRBJ2-7; 9 nucleotides match TRBD2. V was clipped by 3 bases and J by 0 bases; unmatched bases: 6. This CDR3 is built from 16 residues. The germline CDR1 and CDR2 sequences are LGHNA and YNFKEQ. The CDR3 DNA reads TGTGCCAGCAGCCATCTCGTAGCGGGAGCCTCCTACGAGCAGTACTTC. It specifies CASSHLVAGASYEQYF.

The genes are TRBV4-1 and TRBJ1-2; D is ambiguous. Germline V lookup: CDR1 MGHRA, CDR2 YSYEKL. Trimming removed 2 bases from V and 0 bases from J, with 10 bases in between. This CDR3 contains 15 residues. The CDR3 loop reads CASSQFGGANYGYTF. CDR3 DNA sequence: TGCGCCAGCAGCCAATTCGGAGGAGCTAACTATGGCTACACCTTC.

The CDR3 nucleotides are TGCGCCAGCAGCATCCGGGACAGGGGAACTGAAGCTTTCTTT. Amino acid sequence: CASSIRDRGTEAFF. This chain uses TRBV5-1 with TRBJ1-1; TRBD1 agrees at 10 bases. Germline V gives CDR1 SGHRS, CDR2 YFSETQ. V dropped 4 bases and J dropped 5; count of bases not matched to a gene: 5. There are 14 residues in the CDR3. Full variable domain (missing parts from reference TRBV5-1 and TRBJ1-1): KAGVTQTPRYLIKTRGQQVTLSCSPISGHRSVSWYQQTPGQGLQFLFEYFSETQRNKGNFPGRFSGRQFSNSRSEMNVSTLELGDSALYLCASSIRDRGTEAFFGQGTRLTVV.

The V call is TRBV2, the J call TRBJ2-7; tentatively, D is TRBD1 (6 bases). The length of the CDR3 is 16 residues. Germline CDR1 reads SNHLY; CDR2 reads FYNNEI. The V end lost 7 bases, the J end lost 3 bases, and 22 bases lay between the germline ends. The DNA for the CDR3 is TGTGCCAGCATCAAACCCGGACAGTTAATGGGCTACGAGCAGTACTTC. Translated, it gives CASIKPGQLMGYEQYF.

As DNA, the CDR3 is TGTGCCAGCAGCCAACAAAATGGGGTGAGGAGGGACAGAAGAAGCTCCTACGAGCAGTACTTC. Protein product: CASSQQNGVRRDRRSSYEQYF. The V gene is TRBV14, the J gene TRBJ2-7, with D maybe TRBD1 (7 bases). The V end was cut by 2 bases, the J end by 0 bases, with 29 bases between. This CDR3 contains 21 residues. Per the germline V gene, CDR1 is SGHDN and CDR2 is FVKESK.

The chain uses TRBV7-2 and TRBJ2-3; D remains ambiguous. The V gene's germline CDR1 is SGHTA and CDR2 FQGNSA. The CDR3 runs to 13 residues. The V end was cut by 2 bases, the J end by 5 bases, with 8 bases between. The CDR3 sequence is CASSLTRQDTQYF. In DNA, the CDR3 is TGTGCCAGCAGCTTAACGCGCCAAGATACGCAGTATTTT.

This clone was observed a single time. Its ends do not fully match the called genes, so a read error is possible. The rearrangement uses TRBV28 and TRBJ1-6, with 7 bases that match TRBD1. This CDR3 region has 17 residues. The germline V gene encodes CDR1 MDHEN and CDR2 SYDVKM. The CDR3 sequence: CASSGTVLSSYNSPLYF. The CDR3 DNA follows: TGTGCCAGCAGTGGGACAGTTTTAAGCTCCTATAATTCACCCCTCTACTTT.

The chain has TRBV4-1 and TRBJ2-7; D might be TRBD1 (5 bases). Trimming removed 2 bases from V and 2 bases from J, with 7 bases in between. The CDR3 totals 13 residues. CDR1 is MGHRA, CDR2 YSYEKL, per germline. The CDR3, as DNA: TGCGCCAGCAGCCAAACGACAGCCTACGAGCAGTACTTC. Protein: CASSQTTAYEQYF.

CDR3 nucleotide sequence: TGTGCCAGCTCACCTAATCTGTCAGATACGCAGTATTTT. It translates to CASSPNLSDTQYF. The gene calls are TRBV18 and TRBJ2-3; D remains unclear. Germline V gene lookup returns CDR1 KGHSH and CDR2 LQKENI. The V and J ends lost 3 bases and 4 bases respectively, with 8 bases between them. This CDR3 comprises 13 residues.

This chain links TRBV7-2 with TRBJ2-5, with 11 nucleotides matching TRBD2. Germline assignment: CDR1 SGHTA and CDR2 FQGNSA. With 5 bases clipped from V and 0 bases from J, the junction kept 5 bases outside the gene matches. The CDR3 consists of 16 residues. The CDR3 sequence: CASSIVAGGYQETQYF. CDR3 bases: TGTGCCAGCAGCATAGTAGCGGGAGGGTACCAAGAGACCCAGTACTTC.

This clone has only one observation. The chain links TRBV29-1 to TRBJ1-5; D perhaps matches TRBD1 (6 bases). The CDR3 length is 13 residues. Germline loops: CDR1 SQVTM, CDR2 ANQGSEA. Trimming shortened V by 4 bases and J by 7 bases, and 14 bases separated the two germline ends. The CDR3 is CSVGKGVRQPQHF. CDR3 sequence (DNA): TGCAGCGTTGGTAAGGGGGTAAGGCAGCCCCAGCATTTT.

V and J are TRBV4-1 and TRBJ2-4; 7 nucleotides match TRBD2. Germline V gives CDR1 MGHRA, CDR2 YSYEKL. CDR3 size: 18 residues. V shed 1 base, J shed 0 bases, and the junction held 9 bases outside the gene matches. The CDR3 is CASSQGWASGIAKNIQYF. The CDR3 nucleotides read TGCGCCAGCAGCCAAGGATGGGCTAGCGGCATAGCCAAAAACATTCAGTACTTC.

This clone was detected only once. The genes are TRBV5-1 and TRBJ1-3; TRBD1 might be the D (6 bases). Germline V gives CDR1 SGHRS, CDR2 YFSETQ. The CDR3 covers 14 residues. Deletions cut 6 bases from V and 9 bases from J, with 19 bases between. CDR3 DNA: TGCGCCAGCAAGGGGGACGGCGACCGGGTCACCATATATTTT. It is translated as CASKGDGDRVTIYF.

The gene calls are TRBV29-1 and TRBJ1-4; 7 bases fit TRBD1. This CDR3 region has 15 residues. Germline assignment: CDR1 SQVTM and CDR2 ANQGSEA. The V and J ends lost 6 bases and 1 base, in that order; junction bases with no gene match: 8. The CDR3 DNA follows: TGCAGCGTGAAACCCTGGACAGGAACTAATGAAAAACTGTTTTTT. This codes for CSVKPWTGTNEKLFF.

This chain connects TRBV18 to TRBJ1-5, with TRBD1 as a possible D gene (6 bases). Per the germline V gene, CDR1 is KGHSH and CDR2 is LQKENI. The CDR3 has 15 amino acids. V dropped 1 base and J dropped 5 bases, with 12 bases sitting between them. CDR3 DNA: TGTGCCAGCTCACCACGCAGGGGCTTGGATCAGCCCCAGCATTTT. Its protein is CASSPRRGLDQPQHF. Full variable domain (remainder filled in from reference TRBV18 and TRBJ1-5): NAGVMQNPRHLVRRRGQEARLRCSPMKGHSHVYWYRQLPEEGLKFMVYLQKENIIDESGMPKERFSAEFPKEGPSILRIQQVVRGDSAAYFCASSPRRGLDQPQHFGDGTRLSIL.

J is TRBJ1-4 and V is TRBV5-6, with TRBD1 matching over 7 bases. Germline V gene sequence: CDR1 SGHDT, CDR2 YYEEEE. V dropped 1 base and J dropped 8; count of bases not matched to a gene: 11. The CDR3 has 16 residues. The CDR3 here is CASSLFRDREEEKLFF. The DNA for the CDR3 is TGTGCCAGCAGCTTGTTTCGAGACAGGGAGGAGGAAAAACTGTTTTTT.

The gene calls are TRBV7-9 and TRBJ2-1; 10 bases match TRBD2. V lost 4 bases and J lost 0; bases outside the gene matches: 9. The V gene's germline CDR1 is SEHNR and CDR2 FQNEAQ (reference sequence). The CDR3 extends over 18 amino acids. For the CDR3, the DNA is TGTGCCAGCAGCTCCAGGGGGGCTAGCGGGAGCTCCTACAATGAGCAGTTCTTC. The encoded protein is CASSSRGASGSSYNEQFF.

V usage is TRBV7-2 and J usage is TRBJ2-2; 9 nucleotides line up with TRBD2. The CDR3 covers 15 residues. Trimming cost V 5 bases and J 3 bases; bases outside gene matches: 4. Germline V CDR1 and CDR2: SGHTA, FQGNSA. CDR3 coding DNA: TGTGCCAGCAGCAGTAGCGGGAGCTACACCGGGGAGCTGTTTTTT. Its translation is CASSSSGSYTGELFF.

This chain links TRBV7-2 with TRBJ2-6, with 7 bases identical to TRBD2. The junction had 12 bases not matched to a gene; V was cut back by 3 bases and J by 1 base. From germline, CDR1 is SGHTA and CDR2 FQGNSA. The CDR3 is 19 amino acids. DNA of the CDR3: TGTGCCAGCAGCTTCTCCGGGGGAGGGATGTATTCTGGGGCCAACGTCCTGACTTTC. Its translation is CASSFSGGGMYSGANVLTF.

The V call is TRBV10-3, the J call TRBJ2-5, with 7 nucleotides matching TRBD1. The CDR3 contains 15 residues. After removal of 5 bases from V and 5 bases from J, the junction contained 11 bases not matched to a gene. Germline V gene data show CDR1 as ENHRY and CDR2 as SYGVKD. The CDR3 DNA reads as TGTGCCATCAGTATCGGACAGGCGGCTCTGGAGACCCAGTACTTC. Protein: CAISIGQAALETQYF.

The chain uses TRBV29-1 and TRBJ2-3, with a tentative D call TRBD2 (6 bases). The CDR3 totals 18 residues. Deletions cut 1 base from V and 5 bases from J, with 25 bases between. Germline V gene data show CDR1 as SQVTM and CDR2 as ANQGSEA. The CDR3 region has the DNA TGCAGCGTTGAAGGGGGCGGGGTAGTTTTTTCCGCGGGAGATACGCAGTATTTT. Amino acids: CSVEGGGVVFSAGDTQYF.

The chain carries TRBV7-2 and TRBJ1-1; D not certain. From germline, CDR1 is SGHTA and CDR2 FQGNSA. The CDR3 extends over 15 amino acids. V lost 1 base and J 1 base, leaving 10 bases between the germline ends. The CDR3 loop reads CASSLEGLGNTEAFF. The CDR3 DNA is TGTGCCAGCAGCTTAGAAGGACTAGGGAACACTGAAGCTTTCTTT.

This chain joins TRBV9 and TRBJ2-1; 12 bases are a match to TRBD2. The CDR3 consists of 15 residues. The V and J ends lost 6 bases and 5 bases, in that order; junction bases with no gene match: 6. Looked up from germline, CDR1 is SGDLS and CDR2 is YYNGEE. CDR3 nucleotides: TGTGCCAGCATGCTAGGACTAGCGGGAAACAATGAGCAGTTCTTC. Translated: CASMLGLAGNNEQFF.

The table lists this clone with a count of one. The DNA of the CDR3 is TGTGCCAGCAGCCCCAGGACAGGGGGGCTCTCCTACGAGCAGTACTTC. Translating it yields CASSPRTGGLSYEQYF. The rearrangement links TRBV5-5 to TRBJ2-7, with 10 bases that match TRBD1. V shed 4 bases and J 0 bases; nucleotides not matched to a gene: 7. The CDR3 runs to 16 residues. The germline gives CDR1 SGHKS, CDR2 YYEKEE (reference sequence).

V and J are TRBV7-9 and TRBJ2-1, with D possibly being TRBD1 (5 bases). Trimming took 2 bases from V and 0 from J, leaving 14 bases between them. Germline V gene sequence: CDR1 SEHNR, CDR2 FQNEAQ (reference sequence). The CDR3 totals 17 residues. The CDR3 nucleotides are TGTGCCAGCAGCTTAACGGTGGGGCTGAGCTCCTACAATGAGCAGTTCTTC. This encodes CASSLTVGLSSYNEQFF.

This rearrangement joins TRBV11-2 to TRBJ2-1, with 9 bases that match TRBD2. CDR3 size: 15 residues. CDR1 is SGHAT, CDR2 FQNNGV, per germline. Trimming took 5 bases from V and 0 from J; bases not matched to a gene: 2. In nucleotides, the CDR3 is TGTGCCAGCAGCGTTAGCGGGAGCTCCTACAATGAGCAGTTCTTC. Translating it yields CASSVSGSSYNEQFF.

The rearrangement links TRBV28 to TRBJ1-2; possibly TRBD1 for D (6 bases). The ends were cut back, 11 bases at V and 1 base at J, with 8 bases in the middle. From germline, CDR1 is MDHEN and CDR2 SYDVKM. This CDR3 spans 11 amino acids. DNA of the CDR3: TGTGCCGCGGACAGTAACTATGGCTACACCTTC. Translated, it gives CAADSNYGYTF.

The rearrangement joins TRBV7-2 to TRBJ2-1; 10 nucleotides agree with TRBD2. J gave up 6 bases and V 1 base, and 9 bases lay outside the gene matches. This CDR3 contains 17 residues. Germline CDR1 and CDR2: SGHTA and FQGNSA. The DNA for the CDR3 is TGTGCCAGCAGCTTAGGCTCTAGCGGGAGTGGGGCCAATGAGCAGTTCTTC. Translation gives CASSLGSSGSGANEQFF.